The sequence of this T cell receptor beta chain was determined in a study of beta chain features in type 1 diabetes. Regarding the study as a whole: Shorter TCRB CDR3s, moderately but significantly so, marked every one of the four CD4+ subsets in Type 1 diabetes patients.

Expressed TCRB transcripts were sequenced because the entire RNA isolate underwent reverse transcription. This table comes from immunoSEQ multiplex PCR, and its TCRdb copy is limited to in-frame clones, with some not included. The sample lists about 700,000 clones; 13% were seen once. The CDR3 contains 15 residues. V shed 4 bases and J shed 2 bases, with 14 bases lying between them. Per the germline V gene, CDR1 is SGHNT and CDR2 is YYREEE (reference sequence). This clone was detected only a few times. Its antigen is not known. The chain joins TRBV5-4 to TRBJ2-3; possible D gene TRBD1, 5 bases. This clonotype was obtained from a man aged 18 to 30 with type 1 diabetes. Specimen: naive CD4+ T cells from blood. CDR3 protein: CASSPPQGYTDTQYF. DNA of the CDR3: TGTGCCAGCAGCCCACCCCAGGGATACACAGATACGCAGTATTTT.